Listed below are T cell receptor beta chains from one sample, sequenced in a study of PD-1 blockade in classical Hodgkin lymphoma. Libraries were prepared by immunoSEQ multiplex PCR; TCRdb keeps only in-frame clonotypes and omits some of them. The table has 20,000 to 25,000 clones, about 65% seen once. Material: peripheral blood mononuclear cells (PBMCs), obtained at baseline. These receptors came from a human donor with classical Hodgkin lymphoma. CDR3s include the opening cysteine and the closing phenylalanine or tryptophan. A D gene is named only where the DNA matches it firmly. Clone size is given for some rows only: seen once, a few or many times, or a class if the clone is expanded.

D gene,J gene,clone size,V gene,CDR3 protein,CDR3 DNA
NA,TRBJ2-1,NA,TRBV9,CASSVASSANEQFF,TGTGCCAGCAGCGTAGCAAGCTCGGCAAATGAGCAGTTCTTC
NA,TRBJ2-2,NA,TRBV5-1,CASSSGVTGELFF,TGCGCCAGCAGCTCGGGAGTTACCGGGGAGCTGTTTTTT
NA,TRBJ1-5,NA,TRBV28,CASKSNQPQHF,TGTGCCAGCAAGAGCAATCAGCCCCAGCATTTT
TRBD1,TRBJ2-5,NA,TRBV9,CASSSRTGALQETQYF,TGTGCCAGCAGCTCCCGGACAGGGGCCCTTCAAGAGACCCAGTACTTC
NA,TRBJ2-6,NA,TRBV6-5,CASSRSGANVLTF,TGTGCCAGCTCCCGCTCTGGGGCCAACGTCCTGACTTTC
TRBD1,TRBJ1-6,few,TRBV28,CASWGTGHPPLHF,TGTGCCAGCTGGGGGACAGGGCATCCACCCCTCCACTTT
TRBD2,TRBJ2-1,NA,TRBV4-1,CASSSSTSGSLIEQFF,TGCGCCAGCAGCTCATCGACTAGCGGGAGTTTAATTGAGCAGTTCTTC
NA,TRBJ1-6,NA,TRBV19,CASSMLMSALHF,TGTGCCAGTAGTATGCTCATGTCGGCCCTCCACTTT
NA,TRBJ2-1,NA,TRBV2,CASSGTSYNEQFF,TGTGCCAGCAGTGGGACATCCTACAATGAGCAGTTCTTC
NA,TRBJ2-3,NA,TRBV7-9,CASSRTVGYGDTQYF,TGTGCCAGCAGTCGGACAGTAGGGTATGGCGATACGCAGTATTTT
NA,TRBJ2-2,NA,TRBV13,CASSYVGPMNTGELFF,TGTGCCAGCAGCTATGTTGGTCCAATGAACACCGGGGAGCTGTTTTTT
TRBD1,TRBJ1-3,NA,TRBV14,CASSQDHRGFGNTIYF,TGTGCCAGCAGCCAAGACCACAGGGGATTTGGAAACACCATATATTTT
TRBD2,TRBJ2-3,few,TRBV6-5,CASSELARSDTQYF,TGTGCCAGCAGTGAACTAGCGCGATCAGATACGCAGTATTTT
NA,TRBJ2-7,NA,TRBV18,CASSLRTSSASYEQYF,TGTGCCAGCTCCCTTAGGACGTCAAGCGCAAGCTACGAGCAGTACTTC
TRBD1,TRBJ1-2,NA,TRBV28,CASSFTTGYGYTF,TGTGCCAGCAGTTTCACGACAGGGTATGGCTACACCTTC
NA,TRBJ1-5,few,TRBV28,CASSPFPGAEQPQHF,TGTGCCAGCAGTCCCTTTCCAGGGGCGGAGCAGCCCCAGCATTTT
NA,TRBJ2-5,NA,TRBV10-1,CASSDGRREAQYF,TGCGCCAGCAGTGATGGAAGAAGAGAGGCCCAGTACTTC
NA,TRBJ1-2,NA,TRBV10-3,CAISESVRLTGFYYGYTF,TGTGCCATCAGTGAGTCGGTCAGGCTTACAGGGTTTTACTATGGCTACACCTTC
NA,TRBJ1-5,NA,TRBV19,CASSLRRGNGNQPQHF,TGTGCCAGTAGTCTCCGTAGAGGGAATGGCAATCAGCCCCAGCATTTT
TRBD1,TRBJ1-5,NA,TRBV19,CASSTRTGGINQPQHF,TGTGCCAGTAGTACCCGGACAGGGGGAATCAATCAGCCCCAGCATTTT
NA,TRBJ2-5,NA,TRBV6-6,CASCPGGGQETQYF,TGTGCCAGCTGTCCAGGTGGTGGGCAAGAGACCCAGTACTTC
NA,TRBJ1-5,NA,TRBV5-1,CASSLDGSNQPQHF,TGCGCCAGCAGCTTGGACGGTAGCAATCAGCCCCAGCATTTT
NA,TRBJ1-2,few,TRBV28,CASSLGGNYGYTF,TGTGCCAGCAGTTTAGGGGGTAACTATGGCTACACCTTC
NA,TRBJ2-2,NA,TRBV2,CASNLRGTNTGELFF,TGTGCCAGCAACCTTAGGGGGACGAACACCGGGGAGCTGTTTTTT
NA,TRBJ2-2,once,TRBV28,CASSLIGVDANTGELFF,TGTGCCAGCAGTTTGATAGGGGTAGACGCGAACACCGGGGAGCTGTTTTTT
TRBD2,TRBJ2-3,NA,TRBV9,CASSISGAPAADTQYF,TGTGCCAGCAGCATTAGCGGGGCCCCGGCGGCAGATACGCAGTATTTT
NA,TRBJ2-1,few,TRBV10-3,CAISDRPYNEQFF,TGTGCCATTTCCGACAGACCCTACAATGAGCAGTTCTTC
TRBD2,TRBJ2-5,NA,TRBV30,CAWRTSGSLETQYF,TGTGCCTGGAGGACTAGCGGGAGTTTGGAGACCCAGTACTTC
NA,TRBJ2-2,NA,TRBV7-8,CASSSMTAWNTGELFF,TGTGCCAGCAGCTCAATGACAGCATGGAACACCGGGGAGCTGTTTTTT
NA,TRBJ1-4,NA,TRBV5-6,CASSLQGPNEKLFF,TGTGCCAGCAGCTTACAGGGACCTAATGAAAAACTGTTTTTT
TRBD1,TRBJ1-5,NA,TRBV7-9,CASSLTGATQPQHF,TGTGCCAGCAGCCTCACAGGGGCCACTCAGCCCCAGCATTTT
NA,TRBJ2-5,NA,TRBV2,CASRTGGEATQYF,TGTGCCAGCAGAACAGGGGGGGAAGCGACCCAGTACTTC
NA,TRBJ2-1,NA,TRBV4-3,CASSQEDPRNEQFF,TGCGCCAGCAGCCAAGAGGACCCGAGGAATGAGCAGTTCTTC
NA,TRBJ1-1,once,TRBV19,CASSFLDSEAFF,TGTGCCAGTAGTTTTCTGGACAGTGAAGCTTTCTTT
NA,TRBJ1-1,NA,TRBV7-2,CASSLPGVDTEAFF,TGTGCCAGCAGCCTCCCCGGGGTGGACACTGAAGCTTTCTTT
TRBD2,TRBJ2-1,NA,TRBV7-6,CASSLAGTSGYNEQFF,TGTGCCAGCAGCTTAGCCGGGACTAGCGGCTACAATGAGCAGTTCTTC
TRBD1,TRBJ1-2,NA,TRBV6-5,CASTSGTEIYGYTF,TGTGCCAGCACTAGTGGGACAGAAATCTATGGCTACACCTTC
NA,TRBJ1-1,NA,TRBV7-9,CASSSHGPEAFF,TGTGCCAGCAGCTCCCACGGTCCTGAAGCTTTCTTT
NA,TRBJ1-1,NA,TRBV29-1,CSAANTEAFF,TGCAGCGCGGCTAACACTGAAGCTTTCTTT
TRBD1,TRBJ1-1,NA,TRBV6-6,CASSDRENTEAFF,TGTGCCAGCAGTGACAGGGAGAACACTGAAGCTTTCTTT
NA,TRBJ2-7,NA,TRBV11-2,CASSPGGPVILRLDREQYF,TGTGCCAGCAGCCCCGGGGGGCCCGTAATTCTCCGATTGGACCGGGAGCAGTACTTC
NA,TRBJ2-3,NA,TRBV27,CASSSPRGSTDTQYF,TGTGCCAGCAGTTCCCCCCGAGGGAGCACAGATACGCAGTATTTT
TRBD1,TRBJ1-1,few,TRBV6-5,CASMTGGTGKGAFF,TGTGCCAGCATGACAGGGGGCACCGGTAAGGGAGCTTTCTTT
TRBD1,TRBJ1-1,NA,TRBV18,CASSPGTGEKAEAFF,TGTGCCAGCTCACCAGGAACAGGGGAGAAGGCTGAAGCTTTCTTT
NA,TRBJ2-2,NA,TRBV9,CASSAQGNTGELFF,TGTGCCAGCAGCGCCCAGGGAAACACCGGGGAGCTGTTTTTT
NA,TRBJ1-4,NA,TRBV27,CASSETRATNEKLFF,TGTGCCAGCAGCGAAACCAGGGCCACTAATGAAAAACTGTTTTTT
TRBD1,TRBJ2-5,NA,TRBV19,CACQQTGGGPLQETQYF,TGTGCCTGCCAACAGACAGGGGGGGGACCTCTCCAAGAGACCCAGTACTTC
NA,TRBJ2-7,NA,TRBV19,CASSIGTSYEQYF,TGTGCCAGTAGTATTGGGACCTCCTACGAGCAGTACTTC
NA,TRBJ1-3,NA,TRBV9,CASSVGSSGNTIYF,TGTGCCAGCAGCGTAGGGAGCTCTGGAAACACCATATATTTT
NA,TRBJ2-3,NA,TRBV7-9,CASSLGGLAKDGDTQYF,TGTGCCAGCAGCTTAGGGGGGCTAGCGAAGGATGGGGATACGCAGTATTTT
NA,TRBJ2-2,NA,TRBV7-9,CASSLMKSGELFF,TGTGCCAGCAGCTTAATGAAATCCGGGGAGCTGTTTTTT